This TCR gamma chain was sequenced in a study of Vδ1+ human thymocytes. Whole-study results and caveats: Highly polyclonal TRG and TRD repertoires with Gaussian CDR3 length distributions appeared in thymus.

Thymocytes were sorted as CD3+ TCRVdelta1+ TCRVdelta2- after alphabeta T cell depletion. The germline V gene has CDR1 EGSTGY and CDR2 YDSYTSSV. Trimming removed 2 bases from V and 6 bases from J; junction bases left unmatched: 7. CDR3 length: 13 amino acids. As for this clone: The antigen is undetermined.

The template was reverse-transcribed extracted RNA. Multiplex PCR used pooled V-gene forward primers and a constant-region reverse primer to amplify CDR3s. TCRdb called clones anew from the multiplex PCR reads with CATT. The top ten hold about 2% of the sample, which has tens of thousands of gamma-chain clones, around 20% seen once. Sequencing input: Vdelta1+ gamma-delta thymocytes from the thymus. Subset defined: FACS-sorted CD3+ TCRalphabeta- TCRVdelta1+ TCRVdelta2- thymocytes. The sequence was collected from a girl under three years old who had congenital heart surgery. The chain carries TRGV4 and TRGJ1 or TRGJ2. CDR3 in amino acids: CATWDESGYKKLF. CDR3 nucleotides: TGTGCCACCTGGGATGAAAGCGGTTATAAGAAACTCTTT.